A selection of T cell receptor beta chains follows, all from one sample in a study of cytomegalovirus exposure and HLA in healthy donors. Generated by immunoSEQ multiplex PCR, the TCRdb table keeps only in-frame clones and is missing some. The sample yields roughly 140,000 clones, approximately 80% seen once. Sequenced material: PBMCs. The source of these receptors is a male donor in good health and CMV-seronegative. CDR3s include the opening cysteine and the closing phenylalanine or tryptophan. A D gene is named only where the DNA matches it firmly. Size values are once, few and many counts, or a class for expanded clones, and some rows have none.

TRBD2 TRBJ2-1 once TRBV27 TGTGCCAGCAGGCAGCGGGGGCCTGCCTACAATGAGCAGTTCTTC CASRQRGPAYNEQFF
- TRBJ2-7 - TRBV7-2 TGTGCCAGCAGCTTAGTCAGAACCTACGAGCAGTACTTC CASSLVRTYEQYF
TRBD1 TRBJ2-7 - TRBV6-1 TGTGCCAGCAGTGGCGGGACAGGGGGTGGCGAGCAGTACTTC CASSGGTGGGEQYF
- TRBJ1-2 - TRBV11-2 TGTGCCAGCAGCTTAGGGCGGGATGGCTACACCTTC CASSLGRDGYTF
TRBD2 TRBJ2-2 - TRBV28 TGTGCCAGCAGTTCGGGGGGTCCCGGGGAGCTGTTTTTT CASSSGGPGELFF
TRBD2 TRBJ2-2 - TRBV28 TGTGCCAGCAGTTTGAGGCTAGCGGGAACGAACACCGGGGAGCTGTTTTTT CASSLRLAGTNTGELFF
- TRBJ1-1 - TRBV19 TGTGCCACCAGCCCCCTCTTAGACAGAGAAGCTTTCTTT CATSPLLDREAFF
- TRBJ2-7 few TRBV6-5 TGTGCCAGCAGTTATACAGACCTCTCCTACGAGCAGTACTTC CASSYTDLSYEQYF
- TRBJ1-2 - TRBV10-3 TGTGCCATCAGTGAAGCCACAGCTAACTATGGCTACACCTTC CAISEATANYGYTF
TRBD1 TRBJ1-5 - TRBV7-9 TGTGCCAGCAGCTTGCGGACAGGGAGGACTCAGCCCCAGCATTTT CASSLRTGRTQPQHF
TRBD1 TRBJ1-2 - TRBV4-3 TGCGCCAGCAGCCAGGACAGGTTCTGGGGCTACACCTTC CASSQDRFWGYTF
TRBD1 TRBJ1-2 - TRBV4-3 TGCGCCAGCAGCCCGGGACAGGGATATGGCTACACCTTC CASSPGQGYGYTF
- TRBJ2-2 - TRBV11-2 TGTGCCAGCGGCATGATTGTGGCCGGGGAGCTGTTTTTT CASGMIVAGELFF
- TRBJ1-1 - TRBV7-6 TGTGCCAGCAGCATGACTAGCCTAACGGCGGGTACTGAAGCTTTCTTT CASSMTSLTAGTEAFF
- TRBJ1-1 - TRBV6-5 TGTGCCAGCAGTCAATCGACAAACACTGAAGCTTTCTTT CASSQSTNTEAFF
- TRBJ2-2 - TRBV5-4 TGTGCCAGCAGCTACGGGACCGGGGAGCTGTTTTTT CASSYGTGELFF
- TRBJ1-4 - TRBV19 TGTGCCAGTAGTACCCACATTGCAACTAATGAAAAACTGTTTTTT CASSTHIATNEKLFF
- TRBJ1-2 - TRBV27 TGTGCCAGCAGTCCTCGCCTGACGGGGAACTATGGCTACACCTTC CASSPRLTGNYGYTF
- TRBJ2-5 - TRBV6-4 TGTGCCAGAAACGGGATCCAAGAGACCCAGTACTTC CARNGIQETQYF
- TRBJ1-5 - TRBV19 TGTGCCAGTAGAAGAGGCAATCAGCCCCAGCATTTT CASRRGNQPQHF
- TRBJ2-3 - TRBV11-2 TGTGCCAGCAGCCCACAACCCCCGGGAGTGTCAGATACGCAGTATTTT CASSPQPPGVSDTQYF
TRBD1 TRBJ2-5 - TRBV10-1 TGCGCCAGCAGTGCCGGGACAGGGGGCGAAGAGACCCAGTACTTC CASSAGTGGEETQYF
- TRBJ2-1 - TRBV7-2 TGTGCCAGCAGCGCCGCAGGGTTTAACTACAATGAGCAGTTCTTC CASSAAGFNYNEQFF
- TRBJ2-2 few TRBV4-3 TGCGCCACCTCTATTGTATCAGGGGTGGACCCCGGGGAGCTGTTTTTT CATSIVSGVDPGELFF
- TRBJ1-1 - TRBV15 TGTGCCACCAGCAGGGAGGTGGGGAGCACTGAAGCTTTCTTT CATSREVGSTEAFF
TRBD1 TRBJ2-7 - TRBV10-3 TGTGCCACGAGGGACAGGGCCTCCTACGAGCAGTACTTC CATRDRASYEQYF
- TRBJ1-1 - TRBV5-6 TGTGCCAGCAGCTTCAGGGCTGAAGCTTTCTTT CASSFRAEAFF
TRBD1 TRBJ1-5 - TRBV6-5 TGTGCCAGCAGTTACACAGGGGTCGGACAGCCCCAGCATTTT CASSYTGVGQPQHF
TRBD1 TRBJ1-6 - TRBV5-4 TGTGCCAGCAGCCGCGTGGCGACAGGGGTAAATTCACCCCTCCACTTT CASSRVATGVNSPLHF
- TRBJ1-4 - TRBV7-9 TGTTCCAGCAGCTCAATCGAGGCATACGGTGAAAAACTGTTTTTT CSSSSIEAYGEKLFF
TRBD2 TRBJ2-7 - TRBV11-2 TGTGCCAGCAGCTTAGCGGGTTCGGGACTAGCGGGGGGATACGAGCAGTACTTC CASSLAGSGLAGGYEQYF
TRBD1 TRBJ1-1 few TRBV5-1 TGCGCCAGCTCCCGACAGGGGGCAGGCACTGAAGCTTTCTTT CASSRQGAGTEAFF
TRBD1 TRBJ1-1 once TRBV5-4 TGTGCCAGCAGTTCAATCGGACAGGGGGTTTTTCGAGCTTTCTTT CASSSIGQGVFRAFF
- TRBJ1-4 - TRBV7-9 TGTTCCAGCAGCTTAGCTGGGACAACAACTAATGAAAAACTGTTTTTT CSSSLAGTTTNEKLFF
TRBD1 TRBJ1-2 few TRBV6-6 TGTGCCAGCAGTTACTCGACAGGGGCCTATGGCTACACCTTC CASSYSTGAYGYTF
- TRBJ1-2 - TRBV7-2 TGTGCCAGCAGCTCTGCGGGAGGCTATGGCTACACCTTC CASSSAGGYGYTF
- TRBJ1-4 - TRBV28 TGTGCCAGCAGTTTATATGTGAGTGAAAAACTGTTTTTT CASSLYVSEKLFF
- TRBJ1-4 - TRBV4-3 TGCGCCAGCAGCCAAGATACGGGGGTAACTAATGAAAAACTGTTTTTT CASSQDTGVTNEKLFF
- TRBJ1-6 - TRBV4-1 TGCGCCAGCAGCCAACCCAGGGACATAAATAGTTCACCCCTCCACTTT CASSQPRDINSSPLHF
- TRBJ2-7 - TRBV6-8 TGTGCCAGCAGTTCCCCCCAGGCTCTCCTATACGAGCAGTACTTC CASSSPQALLYEQYF
- TRBJ1-1 few TRBV27 TGTGCCAGCAGTCCTCAAATGACGGGGAACACTGAAGCTTTCTTT CASSPQMTGNTEAFF
- TRBJ2-2 - TRBV10-3 TGTGCCATCTCCCCCGCGGTCGGGGAGCTGTTTTTT CAISPAVGELFF
TRBD1 TRBJ2-2 - TRBV25-1 TGTGCCAGCATCGACAGGGCGGCCGGGGAGCTGTTTTTT CASIDRAAGELFF
TRBD1 TRBJ1-5 few TRBV6-5 TGTGCCAGCGTTCAGGGGGGTAGCAATCAGCCCCAGCATTTT CASVQGGSNQPQHF
- TRBJ2-5 - TRBV4-1 TGCGCCAGCAGCCAAGATCACAGTATGGTCGAGACCCAGTACTTC CASSQDHSMVETQYF
- TRBJ1-4 few TRBV7-9 TGTGCCAGCAGCCTGAAGCGGAGGATAGAGGAAAAACTGTTTTTT CASSLKRRIEEKLFF
TRBD1 TRBJ1-6 - TRBV30 TGTGCCTTGTCCGGGACAGGGAATTCACCCCTCCACTTT CALSGTGNSPLHF
TRBD1 TRBJ1-1 - TRBV6-5 TGTGCCAGCAGTTTCGGACAGGGGGCGCAGAAAGCTTTCTTT CASSFGQGAQKAFF
- TRBJ2-5 - TRBV7-9 TGTGCCAGCACCTCTGGGGAGGAGACCCAGTACTTC CASTSGEETQYF
TRBD1 TRBJ2-7 - TRBV27 TGTGCCAGCAGTCCAGACAGGGATTGGTCCTACGAGCAGTACTTC CASSPDRDWSYEQYF
- TRBJ2-3 few TRBV30 TGTGCCTGGAGTCTAGAAGTCGGCACAGATACGCAGTATTTT CAWSLEVGTDTQYF